This TCR beta chain was retrieved from a study of T cells in Graves' hyperthyroidism and ophthalmopathy. Germline trimming cut 4 bases from V and 2 bases from J; bases unmatched to any gene: 7. CDR3 length equals 15 residues. The germline V gene has CDR1 KGHSY and CDR2 FQNENV. Uncontrolled infection, other autoimmune disease, pregnancy or lactation disqualified patients from enrolment. Diagnoses used clinical symptoms, serum thyroxine and TRAb, thyroid ultrasound and orbital computed tomography. This clonotype was seen at least ten times. Regions amplified from RNA transcripts were the TCR beta CDR3 regions. In the first-round RT-PCR of the TCR CDR3, the HTBI primer set was used. TCRdb ran MiXCR on the multiplex PCR reads and lists one entry per CDR3 protein. The sample consists of 250,000 to 350,000 distinct CDR3 sequences, over 15% of them appearing once.

This TCR came from a woman aged 55 to 70 with Graves' ophthalmopathy. The material sequenced was blood. The chain combines TRBV16 with TRBJ2-7; 8 nucleotides match TRBD1. The CDR3 is CASSLRPGQAYEQYF. CDR3 bases: TGTGCCAGCAGCCTTCGACCGGGACAGGCCTACGAGCAGTACTTC.